This is a list of T cell receptor beta chains from one sample in a study of regulatory T cells in long-lasting Graves disease. MiXCR was run by TCRdb on the multiplex PCR reads, yielding one entry per CDR3 protein. The sample shows more than 350,000 distinct CDR3 sequences, roughly a fifth of them seen only once. The sample was peripheral blood mononuclear cells (PBMCs), taken when the disease was refractory, from a patient treated with antithyroid drugs. These receptors came from a female donor with Graves disease. Each CDR3 is given with its conserved first and last residue.

V: TRBV20-1; J: TRBJ1-5; length: 14; CDR3: CSARKDTGNQPQHF
V: TRBV20-1; J: TRBJ2-7; length: 15; CDR3: CSAAPLAGASYEQYF
V: TRBV7-2; J: TRBJ1-3; length: 15; CDR3: CASSGGGTGGNTIYF
V: TRBV28; J: TRBJ2-1; length: 16; CDR3: CASSPGGEGRHNEQFF
V: TRBV5-1; J: TRBJ2-1; length: 14; CDR3: CASSLYGGTDEQFF
V: TRBV28; J: TRBJ2-1; length: 16; CDR3: CASTLAGALAYNEQFF
V: TRBV6-1; J: TRBJ1-2; length: 16; CDR3: CASSRQGTAANYGYTF
V: TRBV10-3; J: TRBJ2-7; length: 14; CDR3: CAISESRESYEQYF
V: TRBV20-1; J: TRBJ2-5; length: 10; CDR3: CSAIKEAQYF
V: TRBV20-1; J: TRBJ1-4; length: 15; CDR3: CSARGTGSGNEKLFF
V: TRBV6-5; J: TRBJ1-6; length: 14; CDR3: CASSYGGTNSPLHF
V: TRBV12-3/TRBV12-4; J: TRBJ1-5; length: 15; CDR3: CASRGDRDYGQPQHF
V: TRBV28; J: TRBJ2-1; length: 16; CDR3: CASSPTSGLAGAQQFF
V: TRBV5-1; J: TRBJ1-4; length: 15; CDR3: CASSLTLWGEEKLFF
V: TRBV13; J: TRBJ2-2; length: 13; CDR3: CASSTANTGEPFF
V: TRBV9; J: TRBJ2-7; length: 14; CDR3: CASSIRGVGSEQYF
V: TRBV10-3; J: TRBJ2-7; length: 12; CDR3: CAATGTIYEQYF
V: TRBV19; J: TRBJ1-5; length: 14; CDR3: CASSMNRYNQPQHF
V: TRBV3-1; J: TRBJ1-6; length: 14; CDR3: CASSHGGGDSPLHF
V: TRBV28; J: TRBJ2-1; length: 14; CDR3: CASSSRDTYNEQFF
V: TRBV20-1; J: TRBJ2-7; length: 13; CDR3: CSARTGRAYEQYF
V: TRBV3-1; J: TRBJ2-3; length: 17; CDR3: CASSQGRGRVGTDTQYF
V: TRBV28; J: TRBJ2-3; length: 11; CDR3: CAGGSTDTQYF
V: TRBV15; J: TRBJ2-5; length: 14; CDR3: CATSEGSYQETQYF
V: TRBV28; J: TRBJ2-7; length: 16; CDR3: CASSFPPTGDSYEQYF
V: TRBV5-1; J: TRBJ2-2; length: 15; CDR3: CASRWTETITGELFF
V: TRBV27; J: TRBJ1-5; length: 16; CDR3: CASSSLGGVGNQPQHF
V: TRBV28; J: TRBJ2-5; length: 13; CDR3: CASSFTGKMTQYF
V: TRBV29-1; J: TRBJ2-3; length: 14; CDR3: CSVELAGATDTQYF
V: TRBV7-3; J: TRBJ2-5; length: 15; CDR3: CASSSGLAGAETQYF
V: TRBV18; J: TRBJ2-5; length: 13; CDR3: CASSPRMQETQYF
V: TRBV15; J: TRBJ2-7; length: 14; CDR3: CATSSSGTGAEQYF
V: TRBV6-5; J: TRBJ2-2; length: 16; CDR3: CASSYSRAGGTGELFF
V: TRBV12-3/TRBV12-4; J: TRBJ1-6; length: 16; CDR3: CASSPEGGVYNSPLHF
V: TRBV28; J: TRBJ2-1; length: 14; CDR3: CASSFWQTYNEQFF
V: TRBV28; J: TRBJ2-3; length: 15; CDR3: CASSPPLAGGDTQYF
V: TRBV28; J: TRBJ2-7; length: 16; CDR3: CASSLSGERSFYEQYF
V: TRBV7-9; J: TRBJ2-3; length: 16; CDR3: CASDPLTSGISDTQYF
V: TRBV28; J: TRBJ1-2; length: 12; CDR3: CASTDSNYGYTF
V: TRBV19; J: TRBJ2-7; length: 19; CDR3: CASSIMWQWGDRVSYEQYF
V: TRBV6-1; J: TRBJ2-7; length: 15; CDR3: CASSQRDRGAYEQYF